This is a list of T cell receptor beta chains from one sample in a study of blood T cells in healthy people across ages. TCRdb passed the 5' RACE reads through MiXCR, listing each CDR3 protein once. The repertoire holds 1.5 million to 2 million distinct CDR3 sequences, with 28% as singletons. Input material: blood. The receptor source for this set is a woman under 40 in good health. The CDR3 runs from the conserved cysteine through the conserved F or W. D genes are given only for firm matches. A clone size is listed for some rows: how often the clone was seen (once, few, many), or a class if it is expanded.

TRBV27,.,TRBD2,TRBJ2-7,TGTGCCAGCAGTCCGAGCGGGGTGCCCCACGAGCAGTACTTC,CASSPSGVPHEQYF
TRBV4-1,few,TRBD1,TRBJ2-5,TGCGCCAGCAGCCAGTCGGACAGGGCGGGGAAGACCCAGTACTTC,CASSQSDRAGKTQYF
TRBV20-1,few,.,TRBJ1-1,TGCAGTGCGGCGGTGAACACTGAAGCTTTCTTT,CSAAVNTEAFF
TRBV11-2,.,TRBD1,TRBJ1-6,TGTGCCAGCAGCGGGACAGGGGGCGTTAATTCACCCCTCCACTTT,CASSGTGGVNSPLHF
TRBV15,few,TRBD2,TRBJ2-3,TGTGCCACCAGCAGAGGGGGGGGACTCCCGCTAACAGATACGCAGTATTTT,CATSRGGGLPLTDTQYF
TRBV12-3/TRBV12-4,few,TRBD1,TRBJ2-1,TGTGCCAGTGGGGACAGGGGGCTAGAGACCCAGTTCTTC,CASGDRGLETQFF
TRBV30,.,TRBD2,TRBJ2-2,TGTGCCTGGAGTGAAGGTTGGGTGACTAGCGGGAGCGGGGAGCTGTTTTTT,CAWSEGWVTSGSGELFF
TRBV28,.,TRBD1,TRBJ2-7,TGTGTCAGCAGTTTCGGGACAGTGACCTACGAGCAGTACTTC,CVSSFGTVTYEQYF
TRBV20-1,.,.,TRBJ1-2,.,CRALGGTANYGCTF
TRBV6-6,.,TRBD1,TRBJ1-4,TGTGCCAGCAGTCTCGCCGGGACAGGGGTTAAAAAACTGTTTTTT,CASSLAGTGVKKLFF
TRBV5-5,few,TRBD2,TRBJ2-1,TGTGCCAGCACAGGACTAGCGGGGGCCAAGAGCTCCTACAATGAGCAGTTCTTC,CASTGLAGAKSSYNEQFF
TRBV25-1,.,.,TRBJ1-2,TGTGCCAGCAGTGAACGGGGCAGCTCGAACTATGGCTACACCTTC,CASSERGSSNYGYTF
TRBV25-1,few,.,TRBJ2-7,TGTGCCAGCAGTGAATGGAAAGGAGACGAGCAGTACTTC,CASSEWKGDEQYF
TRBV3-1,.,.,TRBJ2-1,TGTGCCAGCAGCCAAGAGCTCGGGGGCCGACGCAATGAGCAGTTCTTC,CASSQELGGRRNEQFF
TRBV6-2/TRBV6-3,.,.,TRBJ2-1,TGTGCCAGCAGTTACACCCTTACAAGGGGTGAGCAGTTCTTC,CASSYTLTRGEQFF
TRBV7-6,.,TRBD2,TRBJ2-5,TGTGCCAGCAGCCCCCAAGGACCCCTAGCGGGAAGGTACCAAGAGACCCAGTACTTC,CASSPQGPLAGRYQETQYF
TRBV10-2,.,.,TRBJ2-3,TGCGCCAGCAGTGAGCCGGGAAGGAGTCTTGGAGATACGCAGTATTTT,CASSEPGRSLGDTQYF
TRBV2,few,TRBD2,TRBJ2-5,TGTGCCAGCAGACCATTAGCGGGAGTAGGGCAAGAGACCCAGTACTTC,CASRPLAGVGQETQYF
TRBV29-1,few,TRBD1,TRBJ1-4,TGCAGCGTAGCCCCGACAGGGGTAAGGGAAAAACTGTTTTTT,CSVAPTGVREKLFF
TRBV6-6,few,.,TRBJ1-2,TGTGCCAGCAGTCCCACACAGGCTTTCTTCTATGGCTACACCTTC,CASSPTQAFFYGYTF
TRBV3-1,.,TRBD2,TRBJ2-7,TGTGCCAGCAGCCGCCGGACTAGCGGGAGGGGGGAGCAGTACTTC,CASSRRTSGRGEQYF
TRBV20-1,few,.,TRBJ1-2,TGCAGTGCTAGAGATGACACAGGCGATGGCTACACCTTC,CSARDDTGDGYTF
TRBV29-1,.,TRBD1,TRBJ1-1,TGCAGCGCCTCACGACAGGGGGTGGACACTGAAGCTTTCTTT,CSASRQGVDTEAFF
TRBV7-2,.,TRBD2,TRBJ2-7,TGTGCCAGCAGCTCCCGGACTAGCGGGAGAGTCTACGAGCAGTACTTC,CASSSRTSGRVYEQYF
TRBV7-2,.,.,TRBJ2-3,TGTGCCAGCAGCGTGGGGTCGGGAGCGAGGGGTGGCACAGATACGCAGTATTTT,CASSVGSGARGGTDTQYF
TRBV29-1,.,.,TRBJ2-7,TGCAGCAATGTAATCGGCACCCCCTACGAGCAGTACTTC,CSNVIGTPYEQYF
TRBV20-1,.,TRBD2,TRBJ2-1,TGCAGTGCTAGGGATAGCGGGAGGGCCTACAATGAGCAGTTCTTC,CSARDSGRAYNEQFF
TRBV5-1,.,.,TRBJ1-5,TGCGCCAGCAGCTTGGACGGTGGGGGGCACCAGCCCCAGCATTTT,CASSLDGGGHQPQHF
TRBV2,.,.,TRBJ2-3,TGTGCCAGCAGGGTCACTCCCATTCCGCAGTATTTT,CASRVTPIPQYF
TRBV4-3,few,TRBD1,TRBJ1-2,TGCACCAGCAGCCAAGACGGTACAGGGGCTCCGAATGGCTACACCTTC,CTSSQDGTGAPNGYTF
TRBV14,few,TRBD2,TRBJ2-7,TGTGCCAGCAGTAGGGGACTAGCGGGAGCCTTTTCATCATACGAGCAGTACTTC,CASSRGLAGAFSSYEQYF
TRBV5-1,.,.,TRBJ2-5,TGCGCCAGCAGCTTTTTTGGCGAGACTCAAGAGACCCAGTACTTC,CASSFFGETQETQYF
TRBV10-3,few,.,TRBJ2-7,TGTGCCATCAGTGAGTCGAGGGCCCCATACGAGCAGTACTTC,CAISESRAPYEQYF
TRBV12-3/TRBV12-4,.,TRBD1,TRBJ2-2,TGTGCCAGCGAAACAGGGGGACGGGAGCTGTTTTTT,CASETGGRELFF
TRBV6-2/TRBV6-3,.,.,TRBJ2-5,TGTGCCAGCAGAGATGACACCCAAGAGACCCAGTACTTC,CASRDDTQETQYF
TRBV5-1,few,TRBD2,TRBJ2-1,TGCGCCAGCGGAATAGGACTAGCGGAAAGCTCCTACAATGAGCAGTTCTTC,CASGIGLAESSYNEQFF
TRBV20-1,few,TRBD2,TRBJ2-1,TGCAGTGCTAGGGGACTAGCCTGGGTGGATGAGCAGTTCTTC,CSARGLAWVDEQFF
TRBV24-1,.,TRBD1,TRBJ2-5,TGTGCCACCGAAGACAGGGCCCAAGAGACCCAGTACTTC,CATEDRAQETQYF
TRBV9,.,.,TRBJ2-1,TGTGCCAGCAGCGTAGGGAGGTCCCCCTACAATGAGCAGTTCTTC,CASSVGRSPYNEQFF
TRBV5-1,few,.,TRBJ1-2,TGCGCCAGCAGCTTTGAACCGGGGGCAGTCTATGGCTACACCTTC,CASSFEPGAVYGYTF
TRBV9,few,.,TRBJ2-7,TGTGCCAGCAGCGTAGGGCCCGTGGGATTAGAGACCTACGAGCAGTACTTC,CASSVGPVGLETYEQYF
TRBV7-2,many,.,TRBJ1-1,TGTGCCAGCAGCCCGGGAGGTGAAGCTTTCTTT,CASSPGGEAFF
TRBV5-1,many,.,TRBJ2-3,TGCGCCAGCAGCTCCTCCTACACAGATACGCAGTATTTT,CASSSSYTDTQYF
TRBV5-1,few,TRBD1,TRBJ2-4,TGCGCCAGCAGCTTGGAGGCCTGGAGGACAGGGGCCAAAAACATTCAGTACTTC,CASSLEAWRTGAKNIQYF
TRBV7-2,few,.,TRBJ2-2,TGTGCCAGCAGCCCCCAGTTCACGAACACCGGGGAGCTGTTTTTT,CASSPQFTNTGELFF
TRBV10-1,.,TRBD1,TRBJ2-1,TGCGCCAGCAGTGAGACGGACAGGGGGGACAATGAGCAGTTCTTC,CASSETDRGDNEQFF
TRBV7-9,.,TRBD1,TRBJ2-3,TGTGCCAGCAGGCACGGGACAGCGATTAAAAGCCCAGATACGCAGTATTTT,CASRHGTAIKSPDTQYF
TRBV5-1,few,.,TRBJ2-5,TGCGCCAGCAACCGAGGACAGTATCAAGAGACCCAGTACTTC,CASNRGQYQETQYF
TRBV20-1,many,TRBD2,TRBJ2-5,TGCAGTGCAACGTCAGGACTAGCGGGAGGGTCCCCCCGGGCGGAGACCCAGTACTTC,CSATSGLAGGSPRAETQYF
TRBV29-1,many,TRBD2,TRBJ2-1,TGCAGCGTTGGAACTAGCGGGGGGAATAGGGTATCAAATGAGCAGTTCTTC,CSVGTSGGNRVSNEQFF
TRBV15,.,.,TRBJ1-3,TGTGCCACCAGCGCCTCAAGAAACACCATATATTTT,CATSASRNTIYF
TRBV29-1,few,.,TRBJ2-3,TGCAGCGTTGAGAGGCACATTAGCACAGATACGCAGTATTTT,CSVERHISTDTQYF
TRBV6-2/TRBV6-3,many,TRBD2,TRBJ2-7,TGTGCCAGCAGCACGACTAGCCAGAGCTCCTACGAGCAGTACTTC,CASSTTSQSSYEQYF
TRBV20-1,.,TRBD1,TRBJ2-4,TGCAGTGCTAGAGTTATAGGGGGCATAGCCAAAAACATTCAGTACTTC,CSARVIGGIAKNIQYF
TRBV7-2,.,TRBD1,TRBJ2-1,TGTGCCAGCAGCCTTTGGACAGGCTGGTCGTTCTTC,CASSLWTGWSFF